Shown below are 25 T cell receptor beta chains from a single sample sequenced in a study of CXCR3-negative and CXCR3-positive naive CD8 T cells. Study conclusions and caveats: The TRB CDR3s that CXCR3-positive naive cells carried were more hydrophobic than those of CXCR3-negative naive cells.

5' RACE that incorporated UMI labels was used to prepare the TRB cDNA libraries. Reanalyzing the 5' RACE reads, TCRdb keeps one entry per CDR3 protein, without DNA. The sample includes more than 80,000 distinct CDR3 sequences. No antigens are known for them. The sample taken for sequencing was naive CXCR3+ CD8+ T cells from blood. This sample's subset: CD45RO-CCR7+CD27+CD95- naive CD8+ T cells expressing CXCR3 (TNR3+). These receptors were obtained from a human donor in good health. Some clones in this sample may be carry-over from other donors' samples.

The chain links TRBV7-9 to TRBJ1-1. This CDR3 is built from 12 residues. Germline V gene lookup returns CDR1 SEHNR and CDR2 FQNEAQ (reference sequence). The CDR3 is CASNPRRDEAFF.

CDR3 sequence: CASSPSGLYNEQFF. V usage is TRBV12-3 or TRBV12-4 and J usage is TRBJ2-1; with no DNA, the TCRdb D assignment of TRBD1 cannot be verified. The CDR3 runs 14 residues.

CDR3 region: CASSSTLGTGELFF. This chain uses TRBV7-2 with TRBJ2-2; absent DNA, TCRdb's TRBD1 call cannot be checked. CDR1 and CDR2 (germline): SGHTA, FQGNSA. This CDR3 is 14 amino acids long.

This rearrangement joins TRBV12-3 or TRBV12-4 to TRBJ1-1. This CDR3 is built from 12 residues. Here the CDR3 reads CASSSVGTEAFF.

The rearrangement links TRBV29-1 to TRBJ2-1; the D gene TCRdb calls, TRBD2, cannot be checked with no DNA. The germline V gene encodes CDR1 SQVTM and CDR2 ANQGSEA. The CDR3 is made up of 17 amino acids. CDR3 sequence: CSVEDPLALGSYNEQFF.

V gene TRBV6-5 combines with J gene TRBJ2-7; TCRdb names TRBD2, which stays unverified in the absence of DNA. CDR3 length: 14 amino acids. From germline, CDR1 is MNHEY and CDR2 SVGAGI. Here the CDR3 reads CASSVGLNGYEQYF.

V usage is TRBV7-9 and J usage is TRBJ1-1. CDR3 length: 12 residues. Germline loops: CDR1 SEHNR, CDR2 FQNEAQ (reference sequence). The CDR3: CARPSRSTEAFF.

This chain's CDR3 is CASSLTAGASETQYF. The chain is built from TRBV7-3 and TRBJ2-5; TCRdb indicates TRBD1, and absent DNA this call remains unverified. Looked up from germline, CDR1 is SGHTA and CDR2 is FQGTGA. The CDR3 consists of 15 residues.

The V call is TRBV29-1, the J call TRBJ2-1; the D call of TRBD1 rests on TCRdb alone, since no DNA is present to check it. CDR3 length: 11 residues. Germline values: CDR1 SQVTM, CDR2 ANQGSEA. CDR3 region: CSVETGTGPFF.

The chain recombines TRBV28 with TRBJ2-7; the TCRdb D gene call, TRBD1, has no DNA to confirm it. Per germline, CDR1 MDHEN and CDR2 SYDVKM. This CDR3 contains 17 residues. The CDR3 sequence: CASSFVPAGAYPYEQYF.

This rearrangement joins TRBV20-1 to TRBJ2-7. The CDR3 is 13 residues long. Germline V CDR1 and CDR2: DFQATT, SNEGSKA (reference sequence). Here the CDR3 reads CSVVTGSSYEQYF.

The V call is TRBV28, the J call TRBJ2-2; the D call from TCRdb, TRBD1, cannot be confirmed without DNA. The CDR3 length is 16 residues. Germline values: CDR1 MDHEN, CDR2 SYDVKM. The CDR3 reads CASSFPRGGTAGELFF. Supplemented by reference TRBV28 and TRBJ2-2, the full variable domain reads DVKVTQSSRYLVKRTGEKVFLECVQDMDHENMFWYRQDPGLGLRLIYFSYDVKMKEKGDIPEGYSVSREKKERFSLILESASTNQTSMYLCASSFPRGGTAGELFFGEGSRLTVL.

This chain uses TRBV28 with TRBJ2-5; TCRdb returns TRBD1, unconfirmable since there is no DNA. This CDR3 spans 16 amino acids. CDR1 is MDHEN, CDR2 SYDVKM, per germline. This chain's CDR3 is CASSLWDRDYQETQYF.

The CDR3 spells CASSSYTGELFF. V usage is TRBV7-8 and J usage is TRBJ2-2. The CDR3 is 12 amino acids. The germline V gene encodes CDR1 SGHVS and CDR2 FQNEAQ.

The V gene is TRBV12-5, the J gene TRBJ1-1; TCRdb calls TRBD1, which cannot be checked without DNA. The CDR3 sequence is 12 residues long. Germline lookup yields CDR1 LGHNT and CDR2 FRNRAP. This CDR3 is CASGFSGTEAFF. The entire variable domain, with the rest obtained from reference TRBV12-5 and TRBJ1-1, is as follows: DARVTQTPRHKVTEMGQEVTMRCQPILGHNTVFWYRQTMMQGLELLAYFRNRAPLDDSGMPKDRFSAEMPDATLATLKIQPSEPRDSAVYFCASGFSGTEAFFGQGTRLTVV.

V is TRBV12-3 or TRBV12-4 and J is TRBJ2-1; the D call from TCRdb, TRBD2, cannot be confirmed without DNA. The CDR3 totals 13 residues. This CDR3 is CASSFQAGNEQFF.

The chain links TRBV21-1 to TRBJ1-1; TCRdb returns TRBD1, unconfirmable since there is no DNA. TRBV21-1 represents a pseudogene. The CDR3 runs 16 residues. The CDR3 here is CASSTPLPNQGHEAFF.

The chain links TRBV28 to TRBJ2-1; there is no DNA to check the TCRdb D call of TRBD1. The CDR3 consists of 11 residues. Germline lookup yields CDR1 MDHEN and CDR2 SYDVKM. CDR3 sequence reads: CASSLARVTFF. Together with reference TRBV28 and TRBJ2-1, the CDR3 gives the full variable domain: DVKVTQSSRYLVKRTGEKVFLECVQDMDHENMFWYRQDPGLGLRLIYFSYDVKMKEKGDIPEGYSVSREKKERFSLILESASTNQTSMYLCASSLARVTFFGPGTRLTVL.

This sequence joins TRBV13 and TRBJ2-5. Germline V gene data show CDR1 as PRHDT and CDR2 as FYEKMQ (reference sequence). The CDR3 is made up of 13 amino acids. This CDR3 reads CASMERVEETQYF.

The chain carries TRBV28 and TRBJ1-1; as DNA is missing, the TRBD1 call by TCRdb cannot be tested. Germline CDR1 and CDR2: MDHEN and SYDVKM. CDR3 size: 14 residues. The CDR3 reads CASSVDRENTEAFF. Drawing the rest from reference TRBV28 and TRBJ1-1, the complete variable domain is DVKVTQSSRYLVKRTGEKVFLECVQDMDHENMFWYRQDPGLGLRLIYFSYDVKMKEKGDIPEGYSVSREKKERFSLILESASTNQTSMYLCASSVDRENTEAFFGQGTRLTVV.

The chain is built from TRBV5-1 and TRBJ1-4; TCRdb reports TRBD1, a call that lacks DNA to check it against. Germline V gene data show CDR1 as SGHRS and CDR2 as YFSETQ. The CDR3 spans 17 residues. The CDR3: CASSLAQGSVTNEKLFF. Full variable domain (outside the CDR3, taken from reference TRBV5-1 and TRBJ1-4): KAGVTQTPRYLIKTRGQQVTLSCSPISGHRSVSWYQQTPGQGLQFLFEYFSETQRNKGNFPGRFSGRQFSNSRSEMNVSTLELGDSALYLCASSLAQGSVTNEKLFFGSGTQLSVL.

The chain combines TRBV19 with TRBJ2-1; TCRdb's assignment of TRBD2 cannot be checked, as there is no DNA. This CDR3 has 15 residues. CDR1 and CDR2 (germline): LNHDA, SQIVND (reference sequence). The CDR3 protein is CASNSRTSVYNEQFF.

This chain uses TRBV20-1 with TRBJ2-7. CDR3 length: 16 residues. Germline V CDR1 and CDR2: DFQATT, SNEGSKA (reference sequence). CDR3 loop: CSARDIETGSFYEQYF.

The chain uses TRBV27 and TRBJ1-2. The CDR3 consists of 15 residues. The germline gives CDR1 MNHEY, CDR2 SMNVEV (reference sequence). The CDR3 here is CASSSYRGIDYGYTF.

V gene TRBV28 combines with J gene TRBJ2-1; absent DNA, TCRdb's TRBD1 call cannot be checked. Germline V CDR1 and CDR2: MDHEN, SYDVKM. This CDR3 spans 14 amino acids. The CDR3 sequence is CASSFQGLNNEQFF.